Presented here are 20 T cell receptor beta chains from one specimen sequenced in a study of blood T cell repertoires in COVID-19. Clones were sequenced by immunoSEQ multiplex PCR, and TCRdb holds only the in-frame ones, with some missing. The sample holds more than 80,000 clones, 75% to 90% seen once. Sequencing used peripheral blood. The receptors originated from a man older than 75 with acute or convalescent COVID-19.

This rearrangement joins TRBV12-5 to TRBJ1-4, with D hard to call. Trimming shortened V by 0 bases and J by 11 bases, and 10 bases separated the two germline ends. Germline-derived CDR1 and CDR2 are LGHNT and FRNRAP. This CDR3 has 13 amino acids. CDR3 loop: CASGLVTAGKLFF. CDR3 nucleotides: TGTGCTAGTGGTTTGGTAACGGCGGGGAAACTGTTTTTT.

This sequence joins TRBV11-3 and TRBJ2-2; possibly TRBD2 for D (7 bases). V was trimmed by 0 bases and J by 4 bases, leaving 15 bases between them. The CDR3 has 17 residues. The germline CDR1 and CDR2 sequences are SGHNT and YENEEA. The CDR3 sequence: CASSLDRSRGGTGELFF. CDR3 in DNA: TGTGCCAGCAGCTTAGATCGGAGTAGGGGGGGCACCGGGGAGCTGTTTTTT.

This chain connects TRBV11-3 to TRBJ2-7, with TRBD1 identical over 7 bases. Per germline, CDR1 SGHNT and CDR2 YENEEA. The CDR3 spans 13 residues. Trimming at V came to 5 bases and at J to 3 bases, leaving 4 bases not matched to a gene. This chain's CDR3 is CASSARDSYEQYF. As DNA, the CDR3 is TGTGCCAGCAGCGCACGGGACAGCTACGAGCAGTACTTC.

V usage is TRBV7-2 and J usage is TRBJ2-7; D is ambiguous. The V gene's germline CDR1 is SGHTA and CDR2 FQGNSA. The V end lost 4 bases, the J end lost 4 bases, and 11 bases lay between the germline ends. This CDR3 comprises 13 residues. CDR3 DNA sequence: TGTGCCAGCAGCTCCCTGACTGATTACGAGCAGTACTTC. This translates into CASSSLTDYEQYF.

The chain links TRBV30 to TRBJ2-3; D is undetermined. Germline loops: CDR1 GTSNPN, CDR2 SVGIG (reference sequence). The ends were cut back, 2 bases at V and 4 bases at J, with 7 bases in the middle. The CDR3 has 12 residues. CDR3 bases: TGTGCCTGGAGTCCCACATCAGATACGCAGTATTTT. This gives the protein CAWSPTSDTQYF.

This rearrangement joins TRBV7-3 to TRBJ2-7; the D gene is possibly TRBD2 (6 bases). V was trimmed by 1 base and J by 0 bases, leaving 13 bases between them. This CDR3 has 16 residues. Germline CDR1 SGHTA, CDR2 FQGTGA. The CDR3 loop reads CASSLRGGMSSYEQYF. CDR3 DNA sequence: TGTGCCAGCAGCTTAAGGGGCGGGATGAGCTCCTACGAGCAGTACTTC.

The chain joins TRBV6-2 or TRBV6-3 to TRBJ1-2; 7 nucleotides line up with TRBD1. Germline lookup yields CDR1 MNHEY and CDR2 SVGEGT. Trimming removed 8 bases from V and 3 bases from J; junction bases left unmatched: 9. CDR3 length equals 14 residues. CDR3 DNA: TGTGCCAGCCGTTCAGGGGGATTTTACTATGGCTACACCTTC. Encoded protein: CASRSGGFYYGYTF.

In this sample, this clone turned up once. The chain uses TRBV18 and TRBJ2-3; D uncertain. Trimming took off 0 bases at V and 0 bases at J, with 10 bases between the two ends. The CDR3 totals 16 residues. The germline gives CDR1 KGHSH, CDR2 LQKENI. This chain's CDR3 is CASSPPGGISTDTQYF. The CDR3 region has the DNA TGTGCCAGCTCACCACCTGGCGGAATTAGCACAGATACGCAGTATTTT.

This chain uses TRBV7-9 with TRBJ1-1, with a possible D match to TRBD1 (5 bases). The germline V and J ends were trimmed by 5 bases and 1 base, with 11 bases remaining between them. Germline loops: CDR1 SEHNR, CDR2 FQNEAQ (reference sequence). The CDR3 contains 14 residues. The CDR3 protein is CASSRDGENTEAFF. The CDR3 DNA reads as TGTGCCAGCAGCAGGGACGGGGAGAACACTGAAGCTTTCTTT.

The genes are TRBV18 and TRBJ1-1; no reliable D call. The V gene lost 0 bases and the J gene lost 0 bases, with 5 bases spanning the gap. This CDR3 has 14 amino acids. From germline, CDR1 is KGHSH and CDR2 LQKENI. CDR3: CASSPPGVNTEAFF. CDR3 sequence (DNA): TGTGCCAGCTCACCACCAGGAGTGAACACTGAAGCTTTCTTT.

The chain employs TRBV7-6 and TRBJ2-3, with 7 nucleotides matching TRBD1. The CDR3 length is 16 residues. The V and J ends lost 2 bases and 5 bases, in that order; junction bases with no gene match: 10. The germline V gene has CDR1 SGHVS and CDR2 FNYEAQ. The CDR3 bases are TGTGCCAGCAGCTTACGACGACAGGGTTCGGGAGATACGCAGTATTTT. Protein: CASSLRRQGSGDTQYF. Supplemented by reference TRBV7-6 and TRBJ2-3, the full variable domain reads GAGVSQSPRYKVTKRGQDVALRCDPISGHVSLYWYRQALGQGPEFLTYFNYEAQQDKSGLPNDRFSAERPEGSISTLTIQRTEQRDSAMYRCASSLRRQGSGDTQYFGPGTRLTVL.

The rearrangement links TRBV2 to TRBJ1-2; 7 bases agree with TRBD1. V lost 4 bases and J lost 0; bases outside the gene matches: 8. From germline, CDR1 is SNHLY and CDR2 FYNNEI. The CDR3 loop spans 16 amino acids. The CDR3 is CASSGPAGTANYGYTF. The CDR3 coding sequence is TGTGCCAGCAGTGGGCCTGCCGGGACAGCTAACTATGGCTACACCTTC.

The V and J genes are TRBV5-6 and TRBJ1-3; TRBD1 aligns across 10 bases. The CDR3 extends over 19 amino acids. Germline assignment: CDR1 SGHDT and CDR2 YYEEEE. Germline trimming cut 4 bases from V and 0 bases from J; bases unmatched to any gene: 13. DNA of the CDR3: TGTGCCAGCAGCGTCCGGGACAGGGGTGGCCCCAGCTCTGGAAACACCATATATTTT. It yields the protein CASSVRDRGGPSSGNTIYF.

The genes are TRBV19 and TRBJ2-3; 13 bases align to TRBD2. There are 17 residues in the CDR3. Germline loops: CDR1 LNHDA, CDR2 SQIVND (reference sequence). Trimming removed 5 bases from V and 2 bases from J; junction bases left unmatched: 7. The CDR3 bases are TGTGCCAGTAGTGTGACTAGCGGGAGGCCCTACACAGATACGCAGTATTTT. Translating gives CASSVTSGRPYTDTQYF.

This clone was seen just once. The chain joins TRBV20-1 to TRBJ1-1; no definite D call. Germline V CDR1 and CDR2: DFQATT, SNEGSKA (reference sequence). This CDR3 comprises 11 residues. The V gene lost 8 bases and the J gene lost 6 bases, with 13 bases spanning the gap. Written as DNA, the CDR3 is TGCAGTACGCCCCACACACCTGAAGCTTTCTTT. Protein product: CSTPHTPEAFF.

The chain combines TRBV5-1 with TRBJ1-2; no firm D call. Between the trimmed V and J ends, which lost 0 bases and 10 bases, there was a span of 10 bases. This CDR3 comprises 12 residues. Germline V gene lookup returns CDR1 SGHRS and CDR2 YFSETQ. For the CDR3, the DNA is TGCGCCAGCAGCTTGGCGCCGGGAGACTACACCTTC. This sequence encodes CASSLAPGDYTF.

The chain carries TRBV3-1 (or the pseudogene TRBV3-2) and TRBJ1-2; 9 bases fit TRBD1. This CDR3 comprises 18 residues. Germline CDR1 LGHDT, CDR2 YNNKEL (reference sequence). Trimming removed 0 bases from V and 3 bases from J; junction bases left unmatched: 11. CDR3 nucleotides: TGTGCCAGCAGCCAAGAAGGGACAGGGATCGATAGGGACTATGGCTACACCTTC. Translated: CASSQEGTGIDRDYGYTF.

CDR3 in amino acids: CASSEAGLGYNEQFF. CDR3 coding DNA: TGTGCCAGCAGTGAGGCAGGACTAGGTTACAATGAGCAGTTCTTC. The rearrangement joins TRBV25-1 to TRBJ2-1; 7 bases are shared with TRBD2. CDR3 length: 15 residues. The germline V gene has CDR1 MGHDK and CDR2 SYGVNS. Germline trimming cut 3 bases from V and 4 bases from J; bases unmatched to any gene: 6.

This clone has just a few counts. The V gene is TRBV6-2 or TRBV6-3, the J gene TRBJ1-6; 10 nucleotides line up with TRBD1. The CDR3 loop spans 18 amino acids. Losses at the gene ends were 6 bases for V and 8 bases for J; bases not matched to a gene: 16. Germline lookup yields CDR1 MNHEY and CDR2 SVGEGT. For the CDR3, the DNA is TGTGCCAGCAGCCCGACAGGGGGCCGATGGAAGGCTGATTCACCCCTCCACTTT. Its translation: CASSPTGGRWKADSPLHF.

V and J are TRBV9 and TRBJ2-5, with D possibly matching TRBD1 (5 bases). The CDR3 totals 14 residues. The germline V gene has CDR1 SGDLS and CDR2 YYNGEE. V dropped 0 bases and J dropped 5 bases, with 11 bases sitting between them. The CDR3 here is CASSVEVGRETQYF. In DNA form, the CDR3 reads TGTGCCAGCAGCGTAGAGGTGGGGCGCGAGACCCAGTACTTC.